This T cell receptor beta chain was identified in a study of Ad26.COV2.S vaccination and SARS-CoV-2 variants. For the study at large: Administration of Ad26.COV2.S was intramuscular, either once or twice 56 days apart. Study results and limitations: Marked by substantial breadth, spike-specific CD8+ and CD4+ T cell responses were reportedly seen after vaccination.

Turning to this clone: What it binds is unknown.

The data were produced by immunoSEQ multiplex PCR, yet TCRdb's version contains in-frame clones alone and is incomplete. The sample yields roughly 510,000 clones, around 88% seen once. Treatment described: about 20 received Ad26.COV2.S at low or high dose, single or two shots; roughly five received placebo; per-sample allocation not given. Samples were taken on day 63 after the first vaccine or placebo injection. Based in Boston, the donor was an adult of 18-55 years. This vaccine is an Ad26 vector that expresses the Wuhan-strain SARS-CoV-2 spike. In germline, CDR1 is MNHEY, CDR2 SVGEGT. Trimming cost V 4 bases and J 5 bases, with 14 bases left between them. The CDR3 spans 14 residues.

Sequenced material: peripheral blood, taken in a trial of Ad26.COV2.S vaccine versus placebo. This chain joins TRBV6-2 or TRBV6-3 and TRBJ1-1; the D gene is possibly TRBD1 (6 bases). The sequence was collected from a person aged 18-65 years who received the Ad26.COV2.S COVID-19 vaccine or a placebo. CDR3 sequence (DNA): TGTGCCAGCAGTTCCCAGGGGTCGAGGACTGAAGCTTTCTTT. Encoded protein: CASSSQGSRTEAFF.